This T cell receptor beta chain comes out of a study of OX40 agonist ivuxolimab in advanced cancers. Overall study: A partial response was reached by three patients: one with hepatocellular carcinoma and two with cutaneous melanoma.

A word on this clone: The antigen remains undetermined.

The study's findings and limits: The study found that CD8+ T cells averaged more expanded clones than CD4+. Some nonresponders likewise displayed low normalized T-cell clonal expansion.

V was shortened by 2 bases and J by 4 bases, with 7 bases between the two germline ends. CDR1 and CDR2 (germline): SGHNT, YYREEE (reference sequence). The CDR3 extends over 12 amino acids. The data were produced by immunoSEQ multiplex PCR, yet TCRdb's version contains in-frame clones alone and is incomplete. The repertoire includes about 48,000 clones, about 81% of them detected once, and around 7.9% sits in the top ten. The source of this sequence is an adult with an advanced solid tumor such as melanoma, head and neck, liver or kidney cancer. The chain is built from TRBV5-4 and TRBJ2-7; D not certain. The sample consisted of CD4+ or CD8+ T cells sorted from blood, taken in a trial of the OX40 agonist ivuxolimab. The chain's CDR3 is CASSFAVYEQYF. The CDR3 nucleotides read TGTGCCAGCAGCTTTGCCGTTTACGAGCAGTACTTC.